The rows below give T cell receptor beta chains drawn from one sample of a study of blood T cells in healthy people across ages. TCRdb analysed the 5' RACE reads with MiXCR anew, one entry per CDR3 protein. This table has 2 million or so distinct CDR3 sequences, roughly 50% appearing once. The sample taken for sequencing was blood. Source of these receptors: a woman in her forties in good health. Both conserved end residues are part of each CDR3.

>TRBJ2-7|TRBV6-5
CASRQTGIYEQYF
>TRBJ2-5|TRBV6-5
CAIGQTQETQYF
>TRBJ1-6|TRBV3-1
CASSQSGTDFPNSPLHF
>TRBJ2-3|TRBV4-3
CASSQSTGSGTDTQYF
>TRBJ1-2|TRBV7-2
CASSLDRTGGNYGYTF
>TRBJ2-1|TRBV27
CASSFEATYNEQFF
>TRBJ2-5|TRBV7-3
CASSRSSEETQYF
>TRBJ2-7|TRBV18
CASSPTNFGYEQYF
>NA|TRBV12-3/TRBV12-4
CASSSRERSYEQYF
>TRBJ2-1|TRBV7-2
CASSLAWAESSYNEQFF
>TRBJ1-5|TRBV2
CASSAGQGARNQPQHF
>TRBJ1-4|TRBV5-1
CASSLDRGWEKLFF
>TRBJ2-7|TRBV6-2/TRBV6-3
CASRDRDRDSYEQYF
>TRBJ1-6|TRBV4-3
CASSQDVGGSSHNSPLHF
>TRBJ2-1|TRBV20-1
CSASRAESYNEQFF
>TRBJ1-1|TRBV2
CASSEDRGTGEAFF
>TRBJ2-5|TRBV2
CASGVANSETQYF
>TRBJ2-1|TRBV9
CASSTRTQPYNEQFF
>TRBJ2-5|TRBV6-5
CASNTEGLAGPETQYF
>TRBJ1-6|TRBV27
CASCYRSPPNSPLHF
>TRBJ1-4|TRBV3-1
CASSQRALNEKLFF
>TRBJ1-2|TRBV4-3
CASSQDWNEAYGYTF
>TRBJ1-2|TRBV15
CATSSVRGLDYGYTF
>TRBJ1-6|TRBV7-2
CASSSRTIVDSPLHF
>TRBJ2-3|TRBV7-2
CASSPLRGQGSTDTQYF
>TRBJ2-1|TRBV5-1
CASSLGTLAGRPDEQFF
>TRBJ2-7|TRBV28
CASSPPGLTYEQYF
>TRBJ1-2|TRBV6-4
CASSARTGVGGYTF
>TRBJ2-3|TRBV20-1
CSARALAATDTQYF
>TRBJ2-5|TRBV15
CATSRMGTGVEEQYF
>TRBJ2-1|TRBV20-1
CSASSAGGSYNEQFF
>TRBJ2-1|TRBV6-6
CASHTGEISYNEQFF
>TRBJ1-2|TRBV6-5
CASSYSTMNYGYTF
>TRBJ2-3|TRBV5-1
CASSLVIGTDTQYF
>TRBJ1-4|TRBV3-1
CASSQFGTGDEKLFF
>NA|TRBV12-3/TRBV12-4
CTSRSGGGNEQYF
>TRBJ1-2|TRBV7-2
CASSPAGQTYGYTF
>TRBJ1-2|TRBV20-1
CSGGRGMDYGYTF
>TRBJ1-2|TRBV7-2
CASSGTPVNYGYTF
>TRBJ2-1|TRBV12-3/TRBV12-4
CASSRSLGGEQFF
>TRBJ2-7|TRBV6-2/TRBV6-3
CASSYAGLGSYEQYF
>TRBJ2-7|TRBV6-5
CASTRTGNSYEQYF
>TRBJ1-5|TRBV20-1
CSAFGGISGQPQHF
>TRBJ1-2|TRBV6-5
CASSYVGQEGDYGYTF
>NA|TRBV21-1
CASSKAGLPTTYEQYF
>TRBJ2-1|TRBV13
CASSLGLGGEQFF
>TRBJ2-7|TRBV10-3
CAISESLTGNYEQYF
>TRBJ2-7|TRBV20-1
CSARAGLAGGKYEQYF
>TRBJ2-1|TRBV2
CASSEERIPGSEQFF
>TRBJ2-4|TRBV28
CASTIGIRTGAKNIQYF
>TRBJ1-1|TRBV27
CASKRAPKDTEAFF
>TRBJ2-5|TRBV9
CASSVIGQGKETQYF
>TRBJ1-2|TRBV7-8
CASGLEVRDYGYTF
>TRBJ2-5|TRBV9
CASSERPAGGLTETQYF
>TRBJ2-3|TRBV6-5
CASSTQQLAEATDTQYF